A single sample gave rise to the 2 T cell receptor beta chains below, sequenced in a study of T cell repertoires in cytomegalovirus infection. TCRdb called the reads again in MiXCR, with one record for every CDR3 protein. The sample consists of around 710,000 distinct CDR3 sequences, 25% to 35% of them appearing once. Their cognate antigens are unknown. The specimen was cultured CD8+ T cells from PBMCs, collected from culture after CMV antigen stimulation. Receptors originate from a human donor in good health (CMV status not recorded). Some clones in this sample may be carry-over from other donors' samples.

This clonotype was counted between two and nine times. CDR3 in DNA: TGTGCCAGCAGCTTAGGGTTTATTGGACATCATAATTCACCCCTCCACTTT. Its translation: CASSLGFIGHHNSPLHF. V gene TRBV7-6 combines with J gene TRBJ1-6; tentative D call: TRBD1 (5 bases). Germline loops: CDR1 SGHVS, CDR2 FNYEAQ. V was clipped by 1 base and J by 5 bases, with 15 bases between them. The CDR3 runs 17 residues. Full variable domain (rest looked up from reference TRBV7-6 and TRBJ1-6): GAGVSQSPRYKVTKRGQDVALRCDPISGHVSLYWYRQALGQGPEFLTYFNYEAQQDKSGLPNDRFSAERPEGSISTLTIQRTEQRDSAMYRCASSLGFIGHHNSPLHFGNGTRLTVT.

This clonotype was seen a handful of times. CDR3 in DNA: TGTGCCAGCAGCGCTATAGGCGATGAGCAGTTCTTC. Translated: CASSAIGDEQFF. The chain links TRBV7-8 to TRBJ2-1, with D uncertain. Germline V lookup: CDR1 SGHVS, CDR2 FQNEAQ. V was trimmed by 5 bases and J by 8 bases, leaving 10 bases between them. The CDR3 extends over 12 amino acids.